These 19 T cell receptor beta chains share one sample of origin, sequenced in a study of blood T cells in healthy people across ages. Together with a sample-barcoded 5' primer, a J-beta primer mix was included in a second PCR lasting about 7 to 12 cycles. MiXCR, applied by TCRdb to the 5' RACE reads, yields one record per CDR3 protein. The sample lists 1 million or so distinct CDR3 sequences; less than 25% were seen once. The sample was also reused in another study, on T cells of mothers and their children.

Sequencing used blood. Receptors originate from a girl aged 2-10 years in good health.

The chain uses TRBV6-5 and TRBJ1-2; no firm D call. Germline values: CDR1 MNHEY, CDR2 SVGAGI. This CDR3 has 15 amino acids. V lost 2 bases and J lost 3, with 13 bases in between. CDR3 in amino acids: CASSYDPETHYGYTF. The CDR3 coding sequence is TGTGCCAGCAGTTACGATCCCGAAACGCACTATGGCTACACCTTC.

CDR3 protein: CASTQREGAQETQYF. The CDR3 DNA reads TGTGCCAGCACCCAGAGGGAGGGGGCCCAAGAGACCCAGTACTTC. The rearrangement joins TRBV12-3 or TRBV12-4 to TRBJ2-5; TRBD1 or TRBD2 may be the D gene (7 bases each). The V gene lost 7 bases and the J gene lost 1 base, with 16 bases spanning the gap. The CDR3 has 15 amino acids.

The CDR3 DNA is TGTGCCAGCTCACCACGGACAGGGGGCGACAATGAGCAGTTCTTC. Its translation is CASSPRTGGDNEQFF. The chain couples TRBV18 to TRBJ2-1; 11 bases are a match to TRBD1. Per the germline V gene, CDR1 is KGHSH and CDR2 is LQKENI. V trimming: 1 base; J trimming: 5 bases; junction bases outside the gene matches: 1. The CDR3 is made up of 15 amino acids.

This chain joins TRBV12-3 or TRBV12-4 and TRBJ2-7; a possible D gene is TRBD1 (6 bases). V was trimmed by 3 bases and J by 2 bases, leaving 17 bases between them. There are 16 residues in the CDR3. DNA for the CDR3: TGTGCCAGCAGTTTCGCCCCCGCGGACAGCGCCTACGAGCAGTACTTC. Its protein product is CASSFAPADSAYEQYF.

The chain is built from TRBV3-1 and TRBJ1-1; unclear D gene. Deletions cut 6 bases from V and 7 bases from J, with 9 bases between. The CDR3 totals 11 residues. The V gene's germline CDR1 is LGHDT and CDR2 YNNKEL (reference sequence). The CDR3 DNA sequence: TGTGCCAGCAGATTAGAGGGTGAAGCTTTCTTT. Residues: CASRLEGEAFF.

The chain carries TRBV29-1 and TRBJ1-1; D gene uncertain. Trimming pared 6 bases from V and 2 bases from J, leaving 7 bases between. The CDR3 contains 11 residues. Looked up from germline, CDR1 is SQVTM and CDR2 is ANQGSEA. This CDR3 reads CSVHQNTEAFF. The CDR3 DNA reads as TGCAGCGTCCACCAAAACACTGAAGCTTTCTTT.

The rearrangement joins TRBV20-1 to TRBJ2-3; 8 bases are shared with TRBD2. V dropped 7 bases and J dropped 0; count of bases not matched to a gene: 12. The CDR3 has 16 residues. Germline loops: CDR1 DFQATT, CDR2 SNEGSKA (reference sequence). Here the CDR3 DNA reads TGCAGTGTTTTGCGAGAGCGGGAGAGGAGCACAGATACGCAGTATTTT. It translates to CSVLRERERSTDTQYF.

V is TRBV7-3 and J is TRBJ2-5; D might be TRBD2 (7 bases). Matching the DNA end better, TRBJ2-1 makes the J call doubtful. Looked up from germline, CDR1 is SGHTA and CDR2 is FQGTGA. CDR3 length: 13 amino acids. The CDR3 spells CASSRGANNEQFF. CDR3 DNA: TGTGCCAGCAGCCGGGGGGCAAACAATGAGCAGTTCTTC.

A single count supports this clonotype. The chain couples TRBV20-1 to TRBJ2-1; D remains ambiguous. Between the trimmed V and J ends, which lost 1 base and 1 base, there was a span of 11 bases. CDR1 DFQATT and CDR2 SNEGSKA come from the germline V gene (reference sequence). CDR3 size: 15 residues. This chain's CDR3 is CSARGQQISYNEQFF. The CDR3 region has the DNA TGCAGTGCTAGAGGGCAGCAAATTTCCTACAATGAGCAGTTCTTC.

This clonotype was detected a few times. The rearrangement uses TRBV27 and TRBJ1-5, with D unclear. V was shortened by 8 bases and J by 2 bases, with 13 bases between the two germline ends. The V gene's germline CDR1 is MNHEY and CDR2 SMNVEV (reference sequence). This CDR3 has 14 amino acids. The CDR3 reads CASARSTGNQPQHF. DNA of the CDR3: TGTGCCAGCGCCAGGAGTACGGGCAATCAGCCCCAGCATTTT.

This clonotype was counted a few times. The rearrangement joins TRBV7-9 to TRBJ1-2; 9 bases agree with TRBD1. After removal of 1 base from V and 7 bases from J, the junction contained 10 bases not matched to a gene. The CDR3 totals 16 residues. Germline V gene lookup returns CDR1 SEHNR and CDR2 FQNEAQ (reference sequence). CDR3 loop: CASSLGTGEMSGGYTF. The CDR3 region has the DNA TGTGCCAGCAGCTTAGGGACAGGGGAGATGAGTGGTGGCTACACCTTC.

This rearrangement joins TRBV29-1 to TRBJ1-2, with TRBD1 matching over 8 bases. The J segment lost 10 bases and the V segment lost 7 bases, leaving 11 bases of the junction unmatched. This CDR3 is built from 12 residues. Looked up from germline, CDR1 is SQVTM and CDR2 is ANQGSEA. CDR3 sequence: CSGLQGEHAYTF. As DNA, the CDR3 is TGCAGCGGCCTACAGGGGGAACATGCCTACACCTTC.

This clonotype came up a few times. The chain couples TRBV9 to TRBJ1-1; 12 bases align to TRBD1. This CDR3 is 14 amino acids long. Germline V gene sequence: CDR1 SGDLS, CDR2 YYNGEE. Losses at the gene ends were 0 bases for V and 11 bases for J; bases not matched to a gene: 5. CDR3 sequence: CASSVEGDRGPAFF. CDR3 sequence (DNA): TGTGCCAGCAGCGTAGAAGGGGACAGGGGGCCTGCTTTCTTT.

In this sample, this clonotype turned up a few times. V gene TRBV12-3 or TRBV12-4 combines with J gene TRBJ1-1; D is undetermined. The CDR3 has 16 residues. The ends were cut back, 2 bases at V and 1 base at J, with 14 bases in the middle. The CDR3 sequence is CASSLTGVGPNTEAFF. The DNA for the CDR3 is TGTGCCAGCAGTTTAACCGGCGTGGGTCCGAACACTGAAGCTTTCTTT.

This clonotype was counted only a few times. The chain uses TRBV6-2 or TRBV6-3 and TRBJ2-1; TRBD2 aligns across 7 bases. The assigned J gene may be wrong: the sequence end matches TRBJ2-7 better. Germline CDR1 MNHEY, CDR2 SVGEGT. This CDR3 comprises 14 residues. The CDR3 DNA reads TGTGCCAGCAGCCAACTAGCGAGACCCTACGAGCAGTACTTC. Protein: CASSQLARPYEQYF.

This clonotype showed up just a few times. The chain has TRBV6-5 and TRBJ2-1; TRBD1 is a possible D gene (5 bases). Germline assignment: CDR1 MNHEY and CDR2 SVGAGI. V lost 2 bases and J lost 12, with 17 bases in between. This CDR3 spans 14 amino acids. The chain's CDR3 is CASSYSTGWDVQFF. CDR3 in DNA: TGTGCCAGCAGTTACAGTACAGGCTGGGATGTGCAGTTCTTC.

The chain links TRBV11-1 to TRBJ2-1, with D hard to call. This CDR3 is 14 amino acids long. Germline V gene data show CDR1 as SGHAT and CDR2 as FQDESV (reference sequence). V was trimmed by 0 bases and J by 7 bases, leaving 10 bases between them. The CDR3 is CASSLARSGNEQFF. CDR3 DNA: TGTGCCAGCAGCTTAGCTAGGTCGGGTAATGAGCAGTTCTTC.

The CDR3 loop is CASSLTGTGVETQYF. CDR3 nucleotide sequence: TGTGCCAGCAGCCTGACAGGGACAGGGGTAGAGACCCAGTACTTC. The chain couples TRBV28 to TRBJ2-5, with TRBD1 matching over 10 bases. Looked up from germline, CDR1 is MDHEN and CDR2 is SYDVKM. The CDR3 has 15 residues. J was trimmed by 4 bases and V by 6 bases; bases with no gene match: 8.

This clonotype was observed a handful of times. The chain joins TRBV7-2 to TRBJ2-2, with a possible D match to TRBD2 (6 bases). Trimming stripped 1 base from V and 3 bases from J, with 15 bases between. The germline V gene has CDR1 SGHTA and CDR2 FQGNSA. The CDR3 consists of 17 residues. CDR3 amino acids: CASSLEGRSGYTGELFF. CDR3 DNA: TGTGCCAGCAGCTTAGAGGGACGTAGCGGCTACACCGGGGAGCTGTTTTTT.